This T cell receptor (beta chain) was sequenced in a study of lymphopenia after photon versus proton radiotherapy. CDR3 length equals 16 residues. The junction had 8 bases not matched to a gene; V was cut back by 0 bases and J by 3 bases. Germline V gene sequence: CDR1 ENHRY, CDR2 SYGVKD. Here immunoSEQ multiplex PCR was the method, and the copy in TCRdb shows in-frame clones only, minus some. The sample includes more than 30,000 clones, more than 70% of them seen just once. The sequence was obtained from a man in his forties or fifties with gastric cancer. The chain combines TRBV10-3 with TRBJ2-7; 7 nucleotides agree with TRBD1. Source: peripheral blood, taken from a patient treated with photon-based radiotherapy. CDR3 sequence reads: CAISESENRGGYEQYF. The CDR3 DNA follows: TGTGCCATCAGTGAGTCGGAGAACAGGGGCGGCTACGAGCAGTACTTC.